This TCR beta chain was sequenced in a study of T cell changes during pregnancy in multiple sclerosis. The repertoire was sequenced with immunoSEQ multiplex PCR; TCRdb's copy has only in-frame clones and lacks some. The table lists 100,000 to 130,000 clones, about 90% of them singletons. The CDR3 is made up of 21 amino acids. V gave up 5 bases and J gave up 7 bases; unmatched junction bases: 24. Per the germline V gene, CDR1 is MNHEY and CDR2 is SMNVEV (reference sequence). The sample here was peripheral blood, taken in the third trimester of pregnancy. The chain links TRBV27 to TRBJ2-3; TRBD2 agrees at 13 bases. This clonotype originated in a female donor in good health, enrolled as a control in a pregnancy study. The CDR3 is CASSPTGHRRLAGGLPNTQYF. The CDR3 DNA reads as TGTGCCAGCAGTCCCACCGGACACCGTCGACTAGCGGGGGGCCTACCTAATACGCAGTATTTT.